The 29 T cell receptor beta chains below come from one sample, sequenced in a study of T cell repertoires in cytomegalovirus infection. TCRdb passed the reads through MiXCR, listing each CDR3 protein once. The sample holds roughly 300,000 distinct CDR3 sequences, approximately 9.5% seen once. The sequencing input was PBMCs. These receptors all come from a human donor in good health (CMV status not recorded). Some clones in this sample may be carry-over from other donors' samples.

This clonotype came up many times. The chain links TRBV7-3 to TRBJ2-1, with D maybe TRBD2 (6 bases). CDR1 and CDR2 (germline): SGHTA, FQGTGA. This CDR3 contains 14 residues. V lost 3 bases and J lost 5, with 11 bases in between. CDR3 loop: CASSFGTSHNEQFF. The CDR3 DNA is TGTGCCAGCAGCTTCGGGACTTCCCACAATGAGCAGTTCTTC.

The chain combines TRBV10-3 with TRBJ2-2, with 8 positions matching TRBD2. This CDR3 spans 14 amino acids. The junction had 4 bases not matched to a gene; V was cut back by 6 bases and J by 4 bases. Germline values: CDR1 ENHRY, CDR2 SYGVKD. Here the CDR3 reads CAIRGSGGTGELFF. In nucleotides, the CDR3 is TGTGCCATCAGGGGGAGCGGGGGCACCGGGGAGCTGTTTTTT.

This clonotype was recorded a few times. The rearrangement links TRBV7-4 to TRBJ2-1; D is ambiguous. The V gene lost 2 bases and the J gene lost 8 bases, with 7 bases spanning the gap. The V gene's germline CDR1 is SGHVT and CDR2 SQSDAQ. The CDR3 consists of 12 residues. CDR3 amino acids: CASSLSGYEQFF. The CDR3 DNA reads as TGTGCCAGCAGCTTATCAGGTTATGAGCAGTTCTTC.

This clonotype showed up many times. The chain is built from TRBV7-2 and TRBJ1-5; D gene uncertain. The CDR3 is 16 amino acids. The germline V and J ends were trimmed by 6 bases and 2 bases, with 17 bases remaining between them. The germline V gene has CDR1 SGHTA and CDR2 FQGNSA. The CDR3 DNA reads TGTGCCAGCAGTAAGGAAACACGGGCCGGCAATCAGCCCCAGCATTTT. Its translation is CASSKETRAGNQPQHF.

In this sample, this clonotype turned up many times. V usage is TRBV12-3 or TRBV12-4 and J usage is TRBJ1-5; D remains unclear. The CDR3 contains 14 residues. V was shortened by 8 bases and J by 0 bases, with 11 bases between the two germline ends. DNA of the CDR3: TGTGCCAGCTGGTCAGCATATAGCAATCAGCCCCAGCATTTT. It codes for CASWSAYSNQPQHF.

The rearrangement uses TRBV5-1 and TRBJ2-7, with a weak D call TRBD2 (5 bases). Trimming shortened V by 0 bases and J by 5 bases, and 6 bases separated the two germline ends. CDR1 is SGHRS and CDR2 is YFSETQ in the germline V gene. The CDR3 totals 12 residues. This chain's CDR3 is CASSLAGNEQYF. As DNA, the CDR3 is TGCGCCAGCAGCTTGGCCGGGAACGAGCAGTACTTC. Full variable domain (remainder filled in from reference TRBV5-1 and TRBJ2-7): KAGVTQTPRYLIKTRGQQVTLSCSPISGHRSVSWYQQTPGQGLQFLFEYFSETQRNKGNFPGRFSGRQFSNSRSEMNVSTLELGDSALYLCASSLAGNEQYFGPGTRLTVT.

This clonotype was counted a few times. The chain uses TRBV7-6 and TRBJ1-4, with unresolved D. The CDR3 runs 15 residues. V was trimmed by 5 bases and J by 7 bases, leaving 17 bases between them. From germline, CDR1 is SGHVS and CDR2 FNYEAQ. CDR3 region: CASSILRAKAEKLFF. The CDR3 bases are TGTGCCAGCAGCATCCTTAGGGCTAAGGCTGAAAAACTGTTTTTT.

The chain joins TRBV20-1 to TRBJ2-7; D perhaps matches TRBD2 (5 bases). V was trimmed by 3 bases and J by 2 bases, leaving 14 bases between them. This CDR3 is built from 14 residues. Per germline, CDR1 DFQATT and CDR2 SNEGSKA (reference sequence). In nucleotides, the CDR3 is TGCAGTGCTAGGAGGTCGGGATTACCCTACGAGCAGTACTTC. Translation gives CSARRSGLPYEQYF.

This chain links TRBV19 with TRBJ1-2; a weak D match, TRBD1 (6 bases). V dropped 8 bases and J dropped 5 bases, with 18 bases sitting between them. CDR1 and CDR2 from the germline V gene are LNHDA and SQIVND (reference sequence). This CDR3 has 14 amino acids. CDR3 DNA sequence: TGTGCCAGTCGCAAATTGGGGGGCATGTATGGCTACACCTTC. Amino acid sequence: CASRKLGGMYGYTF. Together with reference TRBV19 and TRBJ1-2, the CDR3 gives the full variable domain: DGGITQSPKYLFRKEGQNVTLSCEQNLNHDAMYWYRQDPGQGLRLIYYSQIVNDFQKGDIAEGYSVSREKKESFPLTVTSAQKNPTAFYLCASRKLGGMYGYTFGSGTRLTVV.

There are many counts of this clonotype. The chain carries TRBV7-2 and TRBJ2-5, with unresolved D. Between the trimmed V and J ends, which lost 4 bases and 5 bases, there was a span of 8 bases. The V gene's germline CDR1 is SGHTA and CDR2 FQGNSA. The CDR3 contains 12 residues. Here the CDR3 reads CASSSIWETQYF. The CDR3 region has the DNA TGTGCCAGCAGCTCGATCTGGGAGACCCAGTACTTC.

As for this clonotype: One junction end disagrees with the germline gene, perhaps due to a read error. The CDR3 here is CASSRISGVITDAQYF. CDR3 bases: TGTGCCAGCAGCCGCATTTCAGGAGTGATCACAGATGCGCAGTATTTT. The chain employs TRBV7-2 and TRBJ2-3; no clear D. Per germline, CDR1 SGHTA and CDR2 FQGNSA. The CDR3 contains 16 residues.

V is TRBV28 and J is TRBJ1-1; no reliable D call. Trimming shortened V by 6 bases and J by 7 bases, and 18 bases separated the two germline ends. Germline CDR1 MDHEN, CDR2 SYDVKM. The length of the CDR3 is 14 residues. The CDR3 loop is CASRWTTREGEAFF. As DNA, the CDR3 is TGTGCCAGCAGGTGGACTACACGGGAGGGTGAAGCTTTCTTT.

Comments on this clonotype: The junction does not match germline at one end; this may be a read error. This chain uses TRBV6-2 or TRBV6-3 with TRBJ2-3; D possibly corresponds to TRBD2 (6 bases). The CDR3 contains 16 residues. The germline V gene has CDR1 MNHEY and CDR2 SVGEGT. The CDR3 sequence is CASRGSSEPSTDTRYF. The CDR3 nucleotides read TGTGCCAGCAGGGGTTCTAGCGAGCCAAGCACAGATACGCGGTATTTT.

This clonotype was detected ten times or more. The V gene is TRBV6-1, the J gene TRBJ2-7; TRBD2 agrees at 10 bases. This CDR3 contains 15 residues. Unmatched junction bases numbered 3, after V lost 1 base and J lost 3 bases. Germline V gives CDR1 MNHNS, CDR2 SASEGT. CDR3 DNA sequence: TGTGCCAGCAGTGAAGAAGCTAGCGGGGGCTACGAGCAGTACTTC. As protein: CASSEEASGGYEQYF.

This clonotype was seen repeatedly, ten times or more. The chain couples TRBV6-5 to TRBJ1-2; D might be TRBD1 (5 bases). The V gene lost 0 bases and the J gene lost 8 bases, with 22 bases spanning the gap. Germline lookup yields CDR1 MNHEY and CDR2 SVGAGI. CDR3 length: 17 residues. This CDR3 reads CASSYSIVVGRAGGYTF. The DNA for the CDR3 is TGTGCCAGCAGTTACTCGATCGTCGTTGGCAGGGCCGGAGGCTACACCTTC.

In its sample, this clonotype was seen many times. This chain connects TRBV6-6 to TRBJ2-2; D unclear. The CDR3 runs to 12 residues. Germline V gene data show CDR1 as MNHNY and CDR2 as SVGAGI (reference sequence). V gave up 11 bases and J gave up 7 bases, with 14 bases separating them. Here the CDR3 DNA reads TGTGCCGGAAGGAATTTCGGCGGGGAGCTGTTTTTT. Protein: CAGRNFGGELFF.

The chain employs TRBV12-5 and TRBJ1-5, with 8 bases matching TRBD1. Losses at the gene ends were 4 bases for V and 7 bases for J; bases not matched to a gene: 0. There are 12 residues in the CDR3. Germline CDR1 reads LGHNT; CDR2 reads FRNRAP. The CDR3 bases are TGTGCTAGTGGTTCAGGGGGCCAGCCCCAGCATTTT. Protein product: CASGSGGQPQHF.

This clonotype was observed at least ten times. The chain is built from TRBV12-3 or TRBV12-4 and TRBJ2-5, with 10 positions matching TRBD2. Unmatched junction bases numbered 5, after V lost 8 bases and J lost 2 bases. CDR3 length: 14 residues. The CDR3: CASGRTSGQETQYF. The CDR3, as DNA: TGTGCCAGCGGTCGGACTAGCGGACAAGAGACCCAGTACTTC.

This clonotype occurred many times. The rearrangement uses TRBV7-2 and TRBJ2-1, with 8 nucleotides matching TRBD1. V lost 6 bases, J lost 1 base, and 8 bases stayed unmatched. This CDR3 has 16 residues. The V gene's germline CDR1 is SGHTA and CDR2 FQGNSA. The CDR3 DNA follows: TGTGCCAGCAGGCCCCCAGGGGGCCCGTCCTACAATGAGCAGTTCTTC. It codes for CASRPPGGPSYNEQFF.

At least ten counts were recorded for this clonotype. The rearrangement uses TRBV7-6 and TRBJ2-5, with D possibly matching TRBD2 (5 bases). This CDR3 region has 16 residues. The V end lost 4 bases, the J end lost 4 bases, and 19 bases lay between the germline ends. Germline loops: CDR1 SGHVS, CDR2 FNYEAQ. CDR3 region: CASSSPLSGRGETQYF. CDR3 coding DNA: TGTGCCAGCAGCTCGCCCCTATCGGGCCGGGGAGAGACCCAGTACTTC.

CDR3: CASSLVGQPQHF. The CDR3 DNA sequence: TGTGCCAGCAGCTTGGTGGGACAGCCCCAGCATTTT. The chain is built from TRBV7-9 and TRBJ1-5; D call uncertain. This CDR3 is 12 amino acids long. Trimming cost V 3 bases and J 7 bases, with 7 bases left between them. Germline CDR1 SEHNR, CDR2 FQNEAQ (reference sequence). The complete variable domain, with remaining parts taken from reference TRBV7-9 and TRBJ1-5, reads DTGVSQNPRHKITKRGQNVTFRCDPISEHNRLYWYRQTLGQGPEFLTYFQNEAQLEKSRLLSDRFSAERPKGSFSTLEIQRTEQGDSAMYLCASSLVGQPQHFGDGTRLSIL.

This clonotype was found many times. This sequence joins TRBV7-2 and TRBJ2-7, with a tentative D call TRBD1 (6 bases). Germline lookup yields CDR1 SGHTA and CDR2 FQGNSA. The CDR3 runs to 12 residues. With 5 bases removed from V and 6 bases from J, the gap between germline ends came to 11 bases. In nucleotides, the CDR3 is TGTGCCAGCAGCCTGGGGACAACCGAGCAGTACTTC. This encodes CASSLGTTEQYF.

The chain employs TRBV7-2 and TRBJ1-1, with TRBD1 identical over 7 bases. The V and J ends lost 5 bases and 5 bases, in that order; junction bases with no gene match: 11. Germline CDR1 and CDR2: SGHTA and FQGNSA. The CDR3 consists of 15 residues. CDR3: CASSPQTGTLTEAFF. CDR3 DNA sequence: TGTGCCAGCAGCCCCCAGACAGGGACGTTGACTGAAGCTTTCTTT. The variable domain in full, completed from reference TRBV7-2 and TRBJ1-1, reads GAGVSQSPSNKVTEKGKDVELRCDPISGHTALYWYRQSLGQGLEFLIYFQGNSAPDKSGLPSDRFSAERTGGSVSTLTIQRTQQEDSAVYLCASSPQTGTLTEAFFGQGTRLTVV.

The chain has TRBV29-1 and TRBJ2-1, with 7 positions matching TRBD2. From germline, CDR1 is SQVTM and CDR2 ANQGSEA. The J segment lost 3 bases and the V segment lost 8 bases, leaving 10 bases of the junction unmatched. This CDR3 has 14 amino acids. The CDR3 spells CSWEREGRYNEQFF. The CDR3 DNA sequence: TGCAGCTGGGAGAGGGAGGGACGCTACAATGAGCAGTTCTTC.

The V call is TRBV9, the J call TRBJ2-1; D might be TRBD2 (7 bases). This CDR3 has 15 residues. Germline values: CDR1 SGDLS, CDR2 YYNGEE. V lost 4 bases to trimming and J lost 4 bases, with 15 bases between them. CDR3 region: CASSRGRGKYNEQFF. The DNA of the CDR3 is TGTGCCAGCAGCCGAGGGAGGGGGAAATACAATGAGCAGTTCTTC.

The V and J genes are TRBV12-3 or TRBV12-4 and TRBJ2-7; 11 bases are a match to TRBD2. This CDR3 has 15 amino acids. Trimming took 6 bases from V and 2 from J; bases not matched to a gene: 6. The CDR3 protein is CASRSLAGAPYEQYF. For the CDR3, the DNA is TGTGCCAGCAGATCACTAGCGGGGGCCCCCTACGAGCAGTACTTC.

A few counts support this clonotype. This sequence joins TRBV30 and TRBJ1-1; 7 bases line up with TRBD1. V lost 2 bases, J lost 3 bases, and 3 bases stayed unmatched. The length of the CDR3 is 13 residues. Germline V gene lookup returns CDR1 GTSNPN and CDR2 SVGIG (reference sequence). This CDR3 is CAWSKGGHTEAFF. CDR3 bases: TGTGCCTGGAGTAAAGGGGGCCACACTGAAGCTTTCTTT. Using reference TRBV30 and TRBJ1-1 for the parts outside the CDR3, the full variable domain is SQTIHQWPATLVQPVGSPLSLECTVEGTSNPNLYWYRQAAGRGLQLLFYSVGIGQISSEVPQNLSASRPQDRQFILSSKKLLLSDSGFYLCAWSKGGHTEAFFGQGTRLTVV.

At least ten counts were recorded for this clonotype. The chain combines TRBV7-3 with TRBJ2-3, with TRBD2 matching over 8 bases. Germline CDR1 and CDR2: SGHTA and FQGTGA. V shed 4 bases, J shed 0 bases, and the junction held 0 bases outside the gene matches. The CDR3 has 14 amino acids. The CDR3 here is CASSSSGSTDTQYF. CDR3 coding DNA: TGTGCCAGCAGCTCTAGCGGGAGCACAGATACGCAGTATTTT. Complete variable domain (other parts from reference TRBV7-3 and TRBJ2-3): GAGVSQTPSNKVTEKGKYVELRCDPISGHTALYWYRQSLGQGPEFLIYFQGTGAADDSGLPNDRFFAVRPEGSVSTLKIQRTERGDSAVYLCASSSSGSTDTQYFGPGTRLTVL.

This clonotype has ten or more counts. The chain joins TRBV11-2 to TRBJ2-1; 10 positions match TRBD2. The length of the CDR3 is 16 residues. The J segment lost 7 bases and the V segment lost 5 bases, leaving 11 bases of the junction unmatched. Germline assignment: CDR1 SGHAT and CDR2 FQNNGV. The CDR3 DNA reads TGTGCCAGCAGCCCCAGACTAGCGGGCATTTTTAATGAGCAGTTCTTC. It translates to CASSPRLAGIFNEQFF.